The T cell receptor (beta chain) described here comes from a study of beta chain features in type 1 diabetes. Overall study context: All samples combined gave about 100 million sorted cells for examination.

CD45RO/CCR7/CD25/CD127/CD95/CD27 sorting isolated CD4+ naive, central memory, regulatory and stem cell-like memory cells. Sorted populations were all over 95% pure. Of the isolated RNA, all was reverse transcribed, and so the sequenced material was expressed TCRB transcripts. TCRdb keeps only in-frame clones here, not all; method: immunoSEQ multiplex PCR. This table holds some 900,000 clones, 17% found once. Germline CDR1 MNHEY, CDR2 SMNVEV (reference sequence). CDR3 size: 14 residues. V lost 7 bases, J lost 2 bases, and 12 bases lay in between. The sequence came from a woman in her late teens or twenties in good health. Sequencing was performed on naive CD4+ T cells from blood. The J gene is TRBJ1-3, the V gene TRBV27; TRBD1 is a possible D gene (5 bases). CDR3 bases: TGTGCCAGCAAAAGAACAGGAGCTGGAAACACCATATATTTT. This encodes CASKRTGAGNTIYF.